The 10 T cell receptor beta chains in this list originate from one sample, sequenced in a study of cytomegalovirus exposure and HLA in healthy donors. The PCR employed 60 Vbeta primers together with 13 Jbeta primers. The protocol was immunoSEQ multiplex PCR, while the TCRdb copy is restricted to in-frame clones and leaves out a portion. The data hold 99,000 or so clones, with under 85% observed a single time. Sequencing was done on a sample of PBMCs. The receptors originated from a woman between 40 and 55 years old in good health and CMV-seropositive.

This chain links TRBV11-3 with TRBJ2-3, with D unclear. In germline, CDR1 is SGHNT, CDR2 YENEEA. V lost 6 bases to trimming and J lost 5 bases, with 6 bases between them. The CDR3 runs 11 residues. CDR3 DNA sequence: TGTGCCAGCAGTCTGAGAGATACGCAGTATTTT. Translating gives CASSLRDTQYF. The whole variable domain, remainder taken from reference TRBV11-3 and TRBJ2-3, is EAGVVQSPRYKIIEKKQPVAFWCNPISGHNTLYWYLQNLGQGPELLIRYENEEAVDDSQLPKDRFSAERLKGVDSTLKIQPAELGDSAVYLCASSLRDTQYFGPGTRLTVL.

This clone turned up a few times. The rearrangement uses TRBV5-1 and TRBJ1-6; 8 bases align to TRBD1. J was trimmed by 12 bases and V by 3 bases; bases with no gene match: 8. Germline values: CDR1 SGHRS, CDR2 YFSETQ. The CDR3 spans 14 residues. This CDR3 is CASSSRTGRGPLHF. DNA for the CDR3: TGCGCCAGCAGCTCTCGGACAGGGCGGGGACCCCTCCACTTT.

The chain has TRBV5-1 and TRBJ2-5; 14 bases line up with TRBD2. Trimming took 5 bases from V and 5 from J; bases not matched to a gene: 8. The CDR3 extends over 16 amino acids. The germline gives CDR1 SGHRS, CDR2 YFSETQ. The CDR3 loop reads CASSRTSGRRWETQYF. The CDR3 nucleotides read TGCGCCAGCAGTCGGACTAGCGGGAGGCGGTGGGAGACCCAGTACTTC. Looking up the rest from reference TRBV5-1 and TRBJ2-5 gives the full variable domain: KAGVTQTPRYLIKTRGQQVTLSCSPISGHRSVSWYQQTPGQGLQFLFEYFSETQRNKGNFPGRFSGRQFSNSRSEMNVSTLELGDSALYLCASSRTSGRRWETQYFGPGTRLLVL.

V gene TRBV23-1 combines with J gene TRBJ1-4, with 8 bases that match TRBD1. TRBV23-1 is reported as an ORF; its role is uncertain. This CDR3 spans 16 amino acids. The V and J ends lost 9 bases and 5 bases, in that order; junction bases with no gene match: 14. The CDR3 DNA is TGCGCCAGTATGAGCCCAGCCCGGGACAGGAATGAAAAACTGTTTTTT. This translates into CASMSPARDRNEKLFF.

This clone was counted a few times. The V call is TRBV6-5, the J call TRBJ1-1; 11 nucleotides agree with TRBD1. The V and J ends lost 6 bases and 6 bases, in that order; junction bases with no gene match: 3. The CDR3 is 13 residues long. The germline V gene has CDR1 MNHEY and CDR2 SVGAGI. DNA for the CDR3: TGTGCCAGCAGGGACAGGGGGCAGGCTGAAGCTTTCTTT. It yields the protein CASRDRGQAEAFF.

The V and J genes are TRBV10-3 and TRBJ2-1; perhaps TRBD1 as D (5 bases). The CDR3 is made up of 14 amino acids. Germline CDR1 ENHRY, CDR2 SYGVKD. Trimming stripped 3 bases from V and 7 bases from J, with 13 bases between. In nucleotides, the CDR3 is TGTGCCATCAGTGATCGGCAGGGAATAAATGAGCAGTTCTTC. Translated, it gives CAISDRQGINEQFF.

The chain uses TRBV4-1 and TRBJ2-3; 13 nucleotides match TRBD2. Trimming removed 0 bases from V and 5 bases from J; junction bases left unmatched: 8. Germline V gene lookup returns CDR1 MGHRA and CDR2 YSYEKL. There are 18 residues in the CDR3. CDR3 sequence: CASSQDPGLAGEGDTQYF. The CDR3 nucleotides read TGCGCCAGCAGCCAAGATCCCGGACTAGCGGGAGAAGGAGATACGCAGTATTTT.

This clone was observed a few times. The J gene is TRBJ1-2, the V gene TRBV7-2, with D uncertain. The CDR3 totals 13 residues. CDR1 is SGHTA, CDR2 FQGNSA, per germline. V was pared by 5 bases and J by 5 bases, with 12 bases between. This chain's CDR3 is CASSPLAEYGYTF. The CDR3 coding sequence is TGTGCCAGCAGCCCCTTGGCGGAGTATGGCTACACCTTC.

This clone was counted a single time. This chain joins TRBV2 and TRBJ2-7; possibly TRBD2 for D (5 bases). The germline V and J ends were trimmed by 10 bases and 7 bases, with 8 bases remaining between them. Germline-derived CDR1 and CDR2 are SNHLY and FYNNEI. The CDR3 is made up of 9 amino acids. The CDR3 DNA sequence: TGTGCCACCAAGCGGGAGCAGTACTTC. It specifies CATKREQYF.

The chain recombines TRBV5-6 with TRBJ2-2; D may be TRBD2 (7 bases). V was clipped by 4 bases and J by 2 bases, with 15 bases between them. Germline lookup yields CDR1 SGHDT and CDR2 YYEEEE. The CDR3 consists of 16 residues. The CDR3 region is CASSPRGRFNTGELFF. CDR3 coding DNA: TGTGCCAGCAGCCCGCGGGGGCGGTTTAACACCGGGGAGCTGTTTTTT.